These 14 T cell receptor beta chains were sequenced from one sample in a study of T cell responses to AZD1222 COVID-19 vaccine. Repertoires were generated with immunoSEQ multiplex PCR, while TCRdb's copy carries only in-frame clones and drops some. This sample has some 190,000 clones, with about 93% found just once. The sample here was peripheral blood, taken 28 days after the second AZD1222 dose. These receptors originate from an adult who received the AZD1222 COVID-19 vaccine.

This chain links TRBV5-8 with TRBJ2-2, with 7 positions matching TRBD2. J was trimmed by 3 bases and V by 2 bases; bases with no gene match: 10. The CDR3 extends over 17 amino acids. Looked up from germline, CDR1 is SGHTS and CDR2 is YDEGEE. CDR3 sequence (DNA): TGTGCCAGCAGCTTTTACCCGGTCGGGGGGTACACCGGGGAGCTGTTTTTT. This translates into CASSFYPVGGYTGELFF.

The CDR3 bases are TGTGCCATCAGCAGGGGGACTAACTATGGCTACACCTTC. Amino acid sequence: CAISRGTNYGYTF. The chain combines TRBV10-3 with TRBJ1-2; 7 bases align to TRBD1. V lost 6 bases and J lost 0; bases outside the gene matches: 1. CDR1 and CDR2 (germline): ENHRY, SYGVKD. CDR3 length: 13 amino acids.

This clone appeared a single time. V is TRBV9 and J is TRBJ1-6, with 7 bases aligning to TRBD1. V dropped 3 bases and J dropped 5; count of bases not matched to a gene: 5. Germline-derived CDR1 and CDR2 are SGDLS and YYNGEE. The CDR3 is made up of 15 amino acids. CDR3 in amino acids: CASSASTGNNSPLHF. CDR3 DNA: TGTGCCAGCAGCGCCTCGACAGGGAATAATTCACCCCTCCACTTT.

The chain is built from TRBV30 and TRBJ2-5, with 9 bases identical to TRBD2. Germline V lookup: CDR1 GTSNPN, CDR2 SVGIG (reference sequence). The CDR3 covers 13 residues. Trimming removed 4 bases from V and 5 bases from J; junction bases left unmatched: 5. CDR3: CAWTLAGLETQYF. CDR3 in DNA: TGTGCCTGGACCCTAGCGGGGCTGGAGACCCAGTACTTC.

The CDR3 is CASSSGTVSGNTIYF. In nucleotides, the CDR3 is TGTGCCAGTAGCTCCGGGACGGTCTCTGGAAACACCATATATTTT. The chain carries TRBV19 and TRBJ1-3; weak D call: TRBD1 (5 bases). V was shortened by 6 bases and J by 0 bases, with 12 bases between the two germline ends. The V gene's germline CDR1 is LNHDA and CDR2 SQIVND (reference sequence). The CDR3 spans 15 residues.

The sample holds one count of this clone. This chain joins TRBV30 and TRBJ1-5, with TRBD1 matching 7 bases. This CDR3 spans 14 amino acids. J lost 4 bases, V lost 1 base, and 4 bases had no gene match. The germline V gene encodes CDR1 GTSNPN and CDR2 SVGIG (reference sequence). Here the CDR3 DNA reads TGTGCCTGGAGTGATCCGGACAGGAATCAGCCCCAGCATTTT. Encoded protein: CAWSDPDRNQPQHF.

This chain uses TRBV18 with TRBJ1-1; 10 bases map to TRBD1. CDR3 size: 18 residues. Germline CDR1 is KGHSH and CDR2 is LQKENI. V dropped 0 bases and J dropped 3; count of bases not matched to a gene: 10. The chain's CDR3 is CASSPPGQGSSSDTEAFF. Written as DNA, the CDR3 is TGTGCCAGCTCACCACCGGGACAGGGGTCAAGCAGTGACACTGAAGCTTTCTTT.

The genes are TRBV19 and TRBJ1-4, with D perhaps matching TRBD1 (6 bases). The CDR3 sequence is 16 residues long. Trimming removed 5 bases from V and 11 bases from J, with 24 bases in between. Germline values: CDR1 LNHDA, CDR2 SQIVND (reference sequence). The CDR3 sequence is CASSPRLTAGAGKLFF. The CDR3 nucleotides are TGTGCCAGTAGTCCCCGGTTGACCGCAGGGGCGGGGAAACTGTTTTTT.

The rearrangement joins TRBV4-3 to TRBJ2-3; TRBD1 matches 8 bases. The germline V gene encodes CDR1 LGHNA and CDR2 YSLEER. Unmatched junction bases numbered 7, after V lost 0 bases and J lost 8 bases. The CDR3 is 15 amino acids. Here the CDR3 reads CASSQDSDRAATQYF. The CDR3 DNA reads TGCGCCAGCAGCCAAGATTCGGACAGGGCGGCTACGCAGTATTTT.

The gene calls are TRBV3-1 (or the pseudogene TRBV3-2) and TRBJ2-5; TRBD1 matches at 8 bases. Unmatched junction bases numbered 1, after V lost 1 base and J lost 6 bases. The CDR3 runs 13 residues. Germline-derived CDR1 and CDR2 are LGHDT and YNNKEL (reference sequence). CDR3 sequence reads: CASSQGQGKTQYF. DNA of the CDR3: TGTGCCAGCAGCCAAGGACAGGGGAAGACCCAGTACTTC.

The V gene is TRBV4-3, the J gene TRBJ1-1; no definite D call. V was shortened by 1 base and J by 4 bases, with 10 bases between the two germline ends. The germline CDR1 and CDR2 sequences are LGHNA and YSLEER. The CDR3 has 14 residues. CDR3 in DNA: TGCGCCAGCAGCCAAGTAGCAGGCGTCACTGAAGCTTTCTTT. Translation gives CASSQVAGVTEAFF.

V and J are TRBV5-4 and TRBJ2-2; D is undetermined. Germline V gene data show CDR1 as SGHNT and CDR2 as YYREEE (reference sequence). V was trimmed by 7 bases and J by 3 bases, leaving 4 bases between them. This CDR3 has 11 amino acids. CDR3 DNA: TGTGCCAGCGGAGACACCGGGGAGCTGTTTTTT. Protein product: CASGDTGELFF.

The chain joins TRBV7-8 to TRBJ2-2; possibly TRBD1 for D (6 bases). V lost 1 base, J lost 5 bases, and 14 bases lay in between. Germline lookup yields CDR1 SGHVS and CDR2 FQNEAQ. This CDR3 spans 16 amino acids. CDR3 loop: CASSLGWGLDTGELFF. CDR3 bases: TGTGCCAGCAGCTTAGGATGGGGGCTGGATACCGGGGAGCTGTTTTTT.

The chain is built from TRBV15 and TRBJ2-2; D is unresolved. V shed 4 bases and J shed 2 bases, with 8 bases lying between them. The germline V gene has CDR1 LNHNV and CDR2 YYDKDF (reference sequence). The length of the CDR3 is 14 residues. CDR3 bases: TGTGCCACCAGCAATGGGCGAAACACCGGGGAGCTGTTTTTT. Its translation is CATSNGRNTGELFF.